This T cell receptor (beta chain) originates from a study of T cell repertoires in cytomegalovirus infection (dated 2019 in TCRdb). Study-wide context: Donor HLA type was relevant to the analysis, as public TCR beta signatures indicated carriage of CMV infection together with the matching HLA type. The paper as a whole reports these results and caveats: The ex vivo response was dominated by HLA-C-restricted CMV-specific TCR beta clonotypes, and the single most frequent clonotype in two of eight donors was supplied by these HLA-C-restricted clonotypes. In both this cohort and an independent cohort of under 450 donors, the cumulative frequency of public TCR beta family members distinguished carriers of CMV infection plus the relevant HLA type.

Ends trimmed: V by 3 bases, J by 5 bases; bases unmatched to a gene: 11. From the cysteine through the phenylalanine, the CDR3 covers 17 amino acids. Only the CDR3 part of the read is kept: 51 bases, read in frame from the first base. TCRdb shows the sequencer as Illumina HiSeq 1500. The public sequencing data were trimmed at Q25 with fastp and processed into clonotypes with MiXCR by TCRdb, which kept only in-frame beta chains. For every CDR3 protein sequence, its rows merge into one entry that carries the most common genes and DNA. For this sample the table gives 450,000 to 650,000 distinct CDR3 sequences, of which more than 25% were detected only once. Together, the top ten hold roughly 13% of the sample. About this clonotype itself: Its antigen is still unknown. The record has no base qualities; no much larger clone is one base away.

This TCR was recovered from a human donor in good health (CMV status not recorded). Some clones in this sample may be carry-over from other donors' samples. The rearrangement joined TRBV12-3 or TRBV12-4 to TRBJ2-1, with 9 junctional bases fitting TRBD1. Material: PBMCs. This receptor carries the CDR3 CASSFQGGTGFDNEQFF. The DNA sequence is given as TGTGCCAGCAGTTTCCAAGGGGGGACAGGGTTCGACAATGAGCAGTTCTTC.